This T cell receptor beta chain originates from a study of identical twins. Whole-study results and caveats: Insertions were fewer in abundant cord blood beta clonotypes, whereas memory repertoires showed none of this pattern.

There were only healthy Caucasians among the donors. This clonotype was observed a handful of times. Its matching antigen is unknown. In TCRdb, the 5' RACE reads were re-called with MiXCR into one record per CDR3 protein. The data contain about 530,000 distinct CDR3 sequences, around 15% of them singletons. The same sample was also studied in work on yellow fever vaccine responses in identical twins.

Specimen: CD4+ T cells sorted from blood. The sequence was collected from a woman between 18 and 29 years old in good health.

The CDR3 region is CASSPGTEDRFF. As DNA, the CDR3 is TGTGCCAGCTCCCCCGGGACCGAAGATAGGTTCTTC. This chain uses TRBV18 with TRBJ2-1, with D perhaps being TRBD1 or TRBD2 (5 bases each). Trimming took off 6 bases at V and 15 bases at J, with 18 bases between the two ends. The CDR3 totals 12 residues. Germline assignment: CDR1 KGHSH and CDR2 LQKENI.